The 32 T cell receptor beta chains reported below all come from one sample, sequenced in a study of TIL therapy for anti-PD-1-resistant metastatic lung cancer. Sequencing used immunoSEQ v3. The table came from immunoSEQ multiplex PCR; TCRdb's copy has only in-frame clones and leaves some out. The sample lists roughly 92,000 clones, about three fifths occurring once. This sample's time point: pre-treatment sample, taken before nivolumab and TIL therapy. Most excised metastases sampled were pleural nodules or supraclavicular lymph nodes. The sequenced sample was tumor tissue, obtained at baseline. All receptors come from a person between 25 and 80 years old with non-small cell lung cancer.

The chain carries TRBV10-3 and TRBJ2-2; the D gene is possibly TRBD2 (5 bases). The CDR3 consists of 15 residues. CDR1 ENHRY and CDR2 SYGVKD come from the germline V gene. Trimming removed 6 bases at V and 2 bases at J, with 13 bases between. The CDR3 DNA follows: TGTGCCATCAGCACCAATAGCGACAACACCGGGGAGCTGTTTTTT. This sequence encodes CAISTNSDNTGELFF.

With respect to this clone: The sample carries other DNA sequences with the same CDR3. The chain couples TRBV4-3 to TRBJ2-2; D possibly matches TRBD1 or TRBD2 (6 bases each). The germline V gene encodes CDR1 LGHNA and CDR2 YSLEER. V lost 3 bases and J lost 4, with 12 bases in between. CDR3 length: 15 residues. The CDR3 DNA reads TGCGCCAGCAGCCACGCCGGGGGCGGCACCGGGGAGCTGTTTTTT. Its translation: CASSHAGGGTGELFF.

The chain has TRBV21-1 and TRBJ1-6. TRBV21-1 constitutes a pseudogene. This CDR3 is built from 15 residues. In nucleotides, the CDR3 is TGTGCCAGCAGCAAAGACACTAGATGCAATTCACCCCTCCACTTT. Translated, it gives CASSKDTRCNSPLHF.

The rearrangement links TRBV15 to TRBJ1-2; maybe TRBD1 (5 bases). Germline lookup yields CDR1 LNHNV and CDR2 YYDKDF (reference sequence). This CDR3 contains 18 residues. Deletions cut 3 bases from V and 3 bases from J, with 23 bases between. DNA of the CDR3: TGTGCCACCAGCAGGACCTACACCGGGAAAAGGGGAGACTATGGCTACACCTTC. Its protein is CATSRTYTGKRGDYGYTF.

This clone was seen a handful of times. This chain's CDR3 is CASTPGASGTQYF. In DNA, the CDR3 is TGTGCCAGCACCCCTGGCGCCTCCGGGACCCAGTACTTC. J is TRBJ2-5 and V is TRBV28; D is undetermined. CDR1 and CDR2 (germline): MDHEN, SYDVKM. The CDR3 runs 13 residues. V dropped 7 bases and J dropped 7 bases, with 16 bases sitting between them. Based on the CDR3 plus reference TRBV28 and TRBJ2-5, the full variable domain is DVKVTQSSRYLVKRTGEKVFLECVQDMDHENMFWYRQDPGLGLRLIYFSYDVKMKEKGDIPEGYSVSREKKERFSLILESASTNQTSMYLCASTPGASGTQYFGPGTRLLVL.

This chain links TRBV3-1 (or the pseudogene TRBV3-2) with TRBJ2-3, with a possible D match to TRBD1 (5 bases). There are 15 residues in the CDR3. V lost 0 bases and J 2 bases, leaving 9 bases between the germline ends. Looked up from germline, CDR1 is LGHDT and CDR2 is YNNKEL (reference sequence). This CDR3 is CASSQDWGLTDTQYF. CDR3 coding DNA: TGTGCCAGCAGCCAAGATTGGGGCCTCACAGATACGCAGTATTTT.

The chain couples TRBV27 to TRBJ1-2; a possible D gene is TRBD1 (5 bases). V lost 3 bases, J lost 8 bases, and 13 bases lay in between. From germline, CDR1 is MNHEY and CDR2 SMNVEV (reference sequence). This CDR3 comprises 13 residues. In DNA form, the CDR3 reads TGTGCCAGCAGTTTTTCCGGGACGGACGGCTACACCTTC. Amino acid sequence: CASSFSGTDGYTF.

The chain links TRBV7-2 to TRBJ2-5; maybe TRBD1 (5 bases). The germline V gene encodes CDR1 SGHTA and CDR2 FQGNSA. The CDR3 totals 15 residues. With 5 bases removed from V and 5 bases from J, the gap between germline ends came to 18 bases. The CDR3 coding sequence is TGTGCCAGCAGCCTCCGGGCCCTATGGGGCGAGACCCAGTACTTC. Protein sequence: CASSLRALWGETQYF.

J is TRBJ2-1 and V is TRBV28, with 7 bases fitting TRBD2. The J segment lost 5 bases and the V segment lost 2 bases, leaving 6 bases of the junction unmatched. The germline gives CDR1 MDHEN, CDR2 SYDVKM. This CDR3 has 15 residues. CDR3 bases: TGTGCCAGCAGTTTAAGGCGGGAGATCAACAATGAGCAGTTCTTC. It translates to CASSLRREINNEQFF. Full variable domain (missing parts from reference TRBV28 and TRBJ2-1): DVKVTQSSRYLVKRTGEKVFLECVQDMDHENMFWYRQDPGLGLRLIYFSYDVKMKEKGDIPEGYSVSREKKERFSLILESASTNQTSMYLCASSLRREINNEQFFGPGTRLTVL.

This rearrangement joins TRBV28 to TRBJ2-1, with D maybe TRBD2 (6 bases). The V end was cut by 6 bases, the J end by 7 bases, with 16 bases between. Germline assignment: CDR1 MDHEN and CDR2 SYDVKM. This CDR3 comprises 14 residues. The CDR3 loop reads CASSPLAEGNEQFF. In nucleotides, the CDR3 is TGTGCCAGCAGCCCCCTGGCGGAGGGTAATGAGCAGTTCTTC.

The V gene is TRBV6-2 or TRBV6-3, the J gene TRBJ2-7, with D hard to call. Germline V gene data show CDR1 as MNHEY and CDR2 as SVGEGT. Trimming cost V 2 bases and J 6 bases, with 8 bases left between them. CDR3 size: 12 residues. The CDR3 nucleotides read TGTGCCAGCAGTTACCCCTTATTCGAGCAGTACTTC. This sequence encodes CASSYPLFEQYF.

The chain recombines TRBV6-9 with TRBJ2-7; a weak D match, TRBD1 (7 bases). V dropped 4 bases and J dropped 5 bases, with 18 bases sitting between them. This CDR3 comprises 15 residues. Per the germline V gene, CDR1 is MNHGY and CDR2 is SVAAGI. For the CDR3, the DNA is TGTGCCAGCAGTTTTCAAAGCGACAGGGAGGACGAGCAGTACTTC. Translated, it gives CASSFQSDREDEQYF.

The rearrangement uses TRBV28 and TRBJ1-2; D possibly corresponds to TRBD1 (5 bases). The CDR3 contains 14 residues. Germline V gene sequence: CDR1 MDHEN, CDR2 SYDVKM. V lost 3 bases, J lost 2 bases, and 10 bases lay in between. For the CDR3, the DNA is TGTGCCAGCAGTTTCTCGACAGACAACTATGGCTACACCTTC. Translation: CASSFSTDNYGYTF.

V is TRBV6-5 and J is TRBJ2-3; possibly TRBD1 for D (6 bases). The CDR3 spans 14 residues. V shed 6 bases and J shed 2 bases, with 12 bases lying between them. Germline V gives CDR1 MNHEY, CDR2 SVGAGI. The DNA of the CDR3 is TGTGCCAGCAGCCTACAGGGATTCACAGATACGCAGTATTTT. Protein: CASSLQGFTDTQYF.

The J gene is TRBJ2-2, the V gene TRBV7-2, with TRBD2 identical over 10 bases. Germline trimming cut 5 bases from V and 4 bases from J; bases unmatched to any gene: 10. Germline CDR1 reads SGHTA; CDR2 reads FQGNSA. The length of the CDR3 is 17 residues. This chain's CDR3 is CASSPMTSGSRTGELFF. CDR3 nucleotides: TGTGCCAGCAGCCCAATGACTAGCGGGTCGCGCACCGGGGAGCTGTTTTTT.

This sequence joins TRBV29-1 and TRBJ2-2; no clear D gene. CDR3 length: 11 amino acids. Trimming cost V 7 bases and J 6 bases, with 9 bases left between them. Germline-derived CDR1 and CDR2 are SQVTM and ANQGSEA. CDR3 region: CSGRWAGELFF. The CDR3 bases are TGCAGCGGCAGGTGGGCCGGGGAGCTGTTTTTT.

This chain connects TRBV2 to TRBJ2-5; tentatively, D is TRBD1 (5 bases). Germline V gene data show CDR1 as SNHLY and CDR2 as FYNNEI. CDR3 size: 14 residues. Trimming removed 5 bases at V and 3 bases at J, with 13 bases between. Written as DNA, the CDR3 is TGTGCCAGCAGTATGACAGAAGGGGAAGAGACCCAGTACTTC. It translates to CASSMTEGEETQYF. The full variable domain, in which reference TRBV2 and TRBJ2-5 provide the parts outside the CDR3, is EPEVTQTPSHQVTQMGQEVILRCVPISNHLYFYWYRQILGQKVEFLVSFYNNEISEKSEIFDDQFSVERPDGSNFTLKIRSTKLEDSAMYFCASSMTEGEETQYFGPGTRLLVL.

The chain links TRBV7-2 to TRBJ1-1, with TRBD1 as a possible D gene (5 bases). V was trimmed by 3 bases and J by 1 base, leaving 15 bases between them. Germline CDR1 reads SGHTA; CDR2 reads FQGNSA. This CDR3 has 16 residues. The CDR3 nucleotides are TGTGCCAGCAGCTTCCAGGGCGCGGTTCCGAACACTGAAGCTTTCTTT. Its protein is CASSFQGAVPNTEAFF.

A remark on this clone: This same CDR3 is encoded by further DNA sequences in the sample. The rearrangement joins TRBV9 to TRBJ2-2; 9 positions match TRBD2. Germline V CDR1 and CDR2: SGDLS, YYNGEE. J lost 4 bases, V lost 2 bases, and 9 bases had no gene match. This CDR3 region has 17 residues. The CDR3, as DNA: TGTGCCAGCAGCGTCGGGGGAGCGGGGGGTGGCACCGGGGAGCTGTTTTTT. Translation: CASSVGGAGGGTGELFF.

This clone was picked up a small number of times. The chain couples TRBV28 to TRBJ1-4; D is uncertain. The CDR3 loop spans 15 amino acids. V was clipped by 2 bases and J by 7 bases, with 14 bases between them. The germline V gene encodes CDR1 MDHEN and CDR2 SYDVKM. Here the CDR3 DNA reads TGTGCCAGCAGTTTAAGCCCCGGGCTTCGTGAAAAACTGTTTTTT. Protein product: CASSLSPGLREKLFF.

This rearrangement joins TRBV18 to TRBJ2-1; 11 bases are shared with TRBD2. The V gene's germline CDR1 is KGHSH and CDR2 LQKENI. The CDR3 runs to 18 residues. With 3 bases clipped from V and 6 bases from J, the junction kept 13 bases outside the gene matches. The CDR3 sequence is CASSPTLAGGQPLNEQFF. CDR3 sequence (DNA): TGTGCCAGCTCACCGACCCTAGCGGGAGGACAGCCCCTCAATGAGCAGTTCTTC.

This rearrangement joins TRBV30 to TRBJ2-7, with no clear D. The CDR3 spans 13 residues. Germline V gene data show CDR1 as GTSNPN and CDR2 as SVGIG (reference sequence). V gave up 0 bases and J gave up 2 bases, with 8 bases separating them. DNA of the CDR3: TGTGCCTGGAGTGTAAGATCCACCTACGAGCAGTACTTC. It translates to CAWSVRSTYEQYF. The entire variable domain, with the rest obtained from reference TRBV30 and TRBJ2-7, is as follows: SQTIHQWPATLVQPVGSPLSLECTVEGTSNPNLYWYRQAAGRGLQLLFYSVGIGQISSEVPQNLSASRPQDRQFILSSKKLLLSDSGFYLCAWSVRSTYEQYFGPGTRLTVT.

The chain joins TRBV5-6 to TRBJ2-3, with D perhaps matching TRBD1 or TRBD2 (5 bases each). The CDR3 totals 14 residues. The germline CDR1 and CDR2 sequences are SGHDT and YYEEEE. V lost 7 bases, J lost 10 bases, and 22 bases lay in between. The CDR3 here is CASREWGKTVAQYF. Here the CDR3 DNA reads TGTGCCAGCCGCGAATGGGGGAAGACAGTGGCGCAGTATTTT.

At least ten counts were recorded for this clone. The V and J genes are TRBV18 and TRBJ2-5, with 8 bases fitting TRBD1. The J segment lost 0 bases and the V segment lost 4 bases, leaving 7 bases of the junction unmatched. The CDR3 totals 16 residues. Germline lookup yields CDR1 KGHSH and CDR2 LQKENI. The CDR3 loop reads CASSRQQGAYQETQYF. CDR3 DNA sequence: TGTGCCAGCTCACGGCAGCAGGGGGCGTACCAAGAGACCCAGTACTTC.

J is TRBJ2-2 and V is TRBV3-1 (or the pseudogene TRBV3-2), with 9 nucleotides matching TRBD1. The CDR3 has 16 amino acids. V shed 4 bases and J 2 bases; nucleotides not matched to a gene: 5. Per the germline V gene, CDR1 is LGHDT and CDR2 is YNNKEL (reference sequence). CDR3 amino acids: CASSPRTGVNTGELFF. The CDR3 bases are TGTGCCAGCAGCCCCCGGACAGGGGTAAACACCGGGGAGCTGTTTTTT.

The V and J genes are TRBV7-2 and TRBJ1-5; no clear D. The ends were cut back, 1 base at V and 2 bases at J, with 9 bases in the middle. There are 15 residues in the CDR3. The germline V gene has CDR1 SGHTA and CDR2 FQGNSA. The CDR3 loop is CASSLVDQGNQPQHF. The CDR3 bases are TGTGCCAGCAGCTTAGTAGACCAGGGCAATCAGCCCCAGCATTTT.

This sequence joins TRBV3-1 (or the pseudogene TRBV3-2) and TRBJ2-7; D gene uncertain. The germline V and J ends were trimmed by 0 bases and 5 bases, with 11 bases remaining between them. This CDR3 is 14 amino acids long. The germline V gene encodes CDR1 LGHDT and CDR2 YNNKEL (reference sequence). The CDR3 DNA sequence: TGTGCCAGCAGCCAAGATTTCCAGGCCCACGAGCAGTACTTC. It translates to CASSQDFQAHEQYF.

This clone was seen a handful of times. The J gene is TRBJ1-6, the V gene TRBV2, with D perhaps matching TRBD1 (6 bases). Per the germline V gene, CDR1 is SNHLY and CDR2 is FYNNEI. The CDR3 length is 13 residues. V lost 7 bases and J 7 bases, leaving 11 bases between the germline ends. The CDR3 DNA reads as TGTGCCAGCATCAGGACAGAGAATTCACCCCTCCACTTT. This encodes CASIRTENSPLHF.

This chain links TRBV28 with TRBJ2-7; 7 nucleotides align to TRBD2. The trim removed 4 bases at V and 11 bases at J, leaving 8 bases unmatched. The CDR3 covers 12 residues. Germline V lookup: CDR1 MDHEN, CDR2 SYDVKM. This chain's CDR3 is CASSSPTGGEYF. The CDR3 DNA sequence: TGTGCCAGCAGTTCCCCGACTGGGGGGGAGTACTTC.

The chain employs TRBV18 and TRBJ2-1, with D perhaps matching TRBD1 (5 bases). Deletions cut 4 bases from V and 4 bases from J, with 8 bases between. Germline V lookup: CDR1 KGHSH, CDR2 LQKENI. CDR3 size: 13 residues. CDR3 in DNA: TGTGCCAGCTCACTAGGGGTGTACAATGAGCAGTTCTTC. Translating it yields CASSLGVYNEQFF.

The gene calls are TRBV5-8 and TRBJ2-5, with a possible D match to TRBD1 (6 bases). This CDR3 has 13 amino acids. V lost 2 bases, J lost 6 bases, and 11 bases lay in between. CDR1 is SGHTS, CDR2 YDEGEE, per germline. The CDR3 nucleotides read TGTGCCAGCAGCTTCAGGGGTCCGAAGACCCAGTACTTC. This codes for CASSFRGPKTQYF.

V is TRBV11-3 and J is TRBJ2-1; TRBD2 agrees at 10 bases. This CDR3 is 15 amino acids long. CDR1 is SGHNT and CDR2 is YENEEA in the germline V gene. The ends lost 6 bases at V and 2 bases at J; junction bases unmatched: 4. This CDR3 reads CASSPSGRAYNEQFF. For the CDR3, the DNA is TGTGCCAGCAGTCCCAGCGGGAGGGCCTACAATGAGCAGTTCTTC.